Listed below are T cell receptor beta chains from one sample, sequenced in a study of blood T cell repertoires in COVID-19. Some clones are missing from TCRdb's copy, which holds only in-frame ones; the method was immunoSEQ multiplex PCR. Here the sample spans tens of thousands of clones, less than 75% being singletons. Sequenced input: peripheral blood. The receptors originated from a woman between 65 and 79 years old with acute or convalescent COVID-19. Both conserved end residues are part of each CDR3. A D gene is named only where the DNA matches it firmly. Not every row has a clone size; where given, it reads once, few, many or a size class.

J: TRBJ1-5
size: .
V: TRBV6-2/TRBV6-3
D: .
CDR3: CASSSGGYSNQPQHF
DNA: TGTGCCAGCAGTTCGGGGGGTTATAGCAATCAGCCCCAGCATTTT

J: TRBJ1-3
size: .
V: TRBV12-3/TRBV12-4
D: .
CDR3: CASTGNSGNTIYF
DNA: TGTGCCAGCACCGGTAATTCTGGAAACACCATATATTTT

J: TRBJ2-1
size: .
V: TRBV5-1
D: .
CDR3: CASSLSLVGSKDEQFF
DNA: TGCGCCAGCAGCTTGTCACTAGTTGGGTCTAAGGATGAGCAGTTCTTC

J: TRBJ2-7
size: .
V: TRBV4-2
D: .
CDR3: CASSQARGNVYEQYF
DNA: TGTGCCAGCAGCCAAGCCCGGGGGAACGTATACGAGCAGTACTTC

J: TRBJ1-4
size: .
V: TRBV5-8
D: .
CDR3: CASSFGRPTGTNEKLFF
DNA: TGTGCCAGCAGCTTCGGCAGGCCTACCGGAACTAATGAAAAACTGTTTTTT

J: TRBJ1-1
size: .
V: TRBV10-1
D: .
CDR3: CASSESNVGVNTEAFF
DNA: TGCGCCAGCAGTGAGTCGAATGTCGGAGTGAACACTGAAGCTTTCTTT

J: TRBJ2-3
size: .
V: TRBV4-2
D: TRBD1
CDR3: CASSLRGTGYSDTQYF
DNA: TGTGCCAGCAGCCTCCGAGGGACAGGGTATTCCGATACGCAGTATTTT

J: TRBJ1-2
size: .
V: TRBV2
D: TRBD1
CDR3: CASSESAQGSYGYTF
DNA: TGTGCCAGCAGTGAATCCGCACAGGGGTCCTATGGCTACACCTTC

J: TRBJ1-5
size: once
V: TRBV5-6
D: .
CDR3: CASSRGRGSNQPQHF
DNA: TGTGCCAGCAGCCGAGGAAGGGGTTCCAATCAGCCCCAGCATTTT

J: TRBJ2-7
size: .
V: TRBV6-5
D: .
CDR3: CASSLRHLSYEQYF
DNA: TGTGCCAGCAGTCTCCGACACCTCTCCTACGAGCAGTACTTC

J: TRBJ1-5
size: few
V: TRBV7-2
D: TRBD1
CDR3: CASSHRDRGYQPQHF
DNA: TGTGCCAGCAGCCATAGGGACAGGGGTTATCAGCCCCAGCATTTT

J: TRBJ1-2
size: .
V: TRBV6-1
D: .
CDR3: CASSEVLQNYGYTF
DNA: TGTGCCAGCAGTGAAGTATTACAGAACTATGGCTACACCTTC

J: TRBJ1-1
size: .
V: TRBV6-5
D: TRBD1
CDR3: CASWRGPRGTEAFF
DNA: TGTGCCAGCTGGAGGGGGCCTCGGGGCACTGAAGCTTTCTTT

J: TRBJ2-5
size: .
V: TRBV20-1
D: .
CDR3: CSASPRGSGDQETQYF
DNA: TGCAGTGCTAGTCCTAGGGGGAGTGGAGACCAAGAGACCCAGTACTTC

J: TRBJ2-1
size: .
V: TRBV11-2
D: TRBD2
CDR3: CASSLDLTSGGSRGSGQFF
DNA: TGTGCCAGCAGCTTAGATCTGACTAGCGGGGGCTCCCGCGGCAGTGGGCAGTTCTTC

J: TRBJ2-3
size: .
V: TRBV5-1
D: TRBD1
CDR3: CASSARQGARTDTQYF
DNA: TGCGCCAGCAGCGCAAGACAGGGGGCTCGCACAGATACGCAGTATTTT

J: TRBJ1-1
size: few
V: TRBV19
D: .
CDR3: CASRHRVRAEAFF
DNA: TGTGCCAGTAGACACCGGGTACGTGCTGAAGCTTTCTTT

J: TRBJ1-3
size: .
V: TRBV11-2
D: .
CDR3: CASTLYRASGNTIYF
DNA: TGTGCCAGCACCCTTTACAGGGCCTCTGGAAACACCATATATTTT

J: TRBJ2-3
size: .
V: TRBV9
D: TRBD2
CDR3: CASSARGAGSDTQYF
DNA: TGTGCCAGCAGCGCCCGCGGAGCGGGGTCAGATACGCAGTATTTT

J: TRBJ2-3
size: .
V: TRBV5-1
D: TRBD2
CDR3: CASSLGTSGGDTQYF
DNA: TGCGCCAGCAGCTTAGGAACTAGCGGGGGAGATACGCAGTATTTT

J: TRBJ2-5
size: .
V: TRBV7-3
D: TRBD2
CDR3: CASSLLGGAQYF
DNA: TGTGCCAGCAGCCTCTTGGGGGGGGCCCAGTACTTC

J: TRBJ2-7
size: .
V: TRBV19
D: TRBD2
CDR3: CASSIGSLAGGLNEQYF
DNA: TGTGCCAGTAGTATTGGGTCCCTAGCGGGGGGGCTCAACGAGCAGTACTTC

J: TRBJ2-5
size: .
V: TRBV27
D: TRBD2
CDR3: CASIGGGKTQYF
DNA: TGTGCCAGCATTGGGGGGGGGAAGACCCAGTACTTC

J: TRBJ1-2
size: .
V: TRBV3-1/TRBV3-2
D: TRBD1
CDR3: CASSRGTAHFYGYTF
DNA: TGTGCCAGCAGTCGTGGGACAGCGCACTTCTATGGCTACACCTTC

J: TRBJ2-1
size: .
V: TRBV12-5
D: .
CDR3: CASGLVIGDTDNEQFF
DNA: TGTGCTAGTGGTTTGGTTATCGGGGACACCGACAATGAGCAGTTCTTC

J: TRBJ1-2
size: .
V: TRBV11-2
D: .
CDR3: CASSQQAYGYTF
DNA: TGTGCCAGCAGCCAACAGGCCTATGGCTACACCTTC

J: TRBJ1-2
size: .
V: TRBV19
D: .
CDR3: CASSPEVGRNYGYTF
DNA: TGTGCCAGTAGCCCGGAGGTAGGTCGTAACTATGGCTACACCTTC

J: TRBJ1-1
size: .
V: TRBV5-1
D: .
CDR3: CASSLQEGTEAFF
DNA: TGCGCCAGCAGCTTACAGGAAGGCACTGAAGCTTTCTTT